This TCR beta chain was obtained from a study of shared clonotypes between healthy human individuals. Study observations and caveats: Sharing across four donors was highest in naive CD4 (around 5%) and lowest in memory CD8 (approximately 0.4%).

CDR3 length equals 15 residues. Germline V gives CDR1 LNHNV, CDR2 YYDKDF (reference sequence). V trimming: 0 bases; J trimming: 3 bases; junction bases outside the gene matches: 5. The protocol was immunoSEQ multiplex PCR, while the TCRdb copy is restricted to in-frame clones and leaves out a portion. The sample shows 2 million to 2.5 million clones, 85% to 95% of them seen only once. On this clone itself: Its antigen is undetermined.

The sequence came from a young man in good health. Some clones in this sample may be carry-over from other donors' samples. Input material: naive CD4+ T cells from PBMCs. The subset denotes: CD45RA+ positively selected. The chain carries TRBV15 and TRBJ2-7; 7 positions match TRBD1. Written as DNA, the CDR3 is TGTGCCACCAGCAGAGATAGGGGACAGAGCTACGAGCAGTACTTC. Translated, it gives CATSRDRGQSYEQYF.